The T cell receptor (beta chain) under discussion was sequenced for a study of early T cells in non-severe SARS-CoV-2 infection. This clonotype was counted at least ten times. One entry per CDR3 protein results from TCRdb running MiXCR on the 5' RACE reads. The sample holds 35,000 to 40,000 distinct CDR3 sequences, about 9.3% seen once. V was pared by 4 bases and J by 9 bases, with 20 bases between. Per germline, CDR1 SGDLS and CDR2 YYNGEE. This CDR3 comprises 15 residues. This chain links TRBV9 with TRBJ2-1; possibly TRBD1 or TRBD2 for D (5 bases each). This receptor was obtained from an adult who was a healthcare worker with PCR-confirmed SARS-CoV-2 infection or an uninfected control (not recorded which). Material: whole blood. The DNA for the CDR3 is TGTGCCAGCAGCAAAAATCCAGAGGGGTTGGGTGAGCAGTTCTTC. Its translation is CASSKNPEGLGEQFF.